This TCR beta chain was sequenced in a study of shared clonotypes between healthy human individuals. General observations from the study: The generation probabilities recorded for non-shared clonotypes fell below those of clonotypes shared by all four donors.

This clone appeared many times. Its antigen is currently unknown. This sample includes further DNA sequences coding for the same CDR3. Some clones are missing from TCRdb's copy, which holds only in-frame ones; the method was immunoSEQ multiplex PCR. The sample carries roughly 700,000 clones, around 67% recorded once. The TCR sequence derives from a woman in her thirties in good health. The sequenced sample was memory CD4+ T cells sorted from blood. This sample's subset: CD45RA-negative fraction.

The CDR3 sequence is CASSPQETQYF. The CDR3 nucleotides read TGTGCCAGCTCTCCTCAAGAGACCCAGTACTTC. The chain uses TRBV18 and TRBJ2-5; D is ambiguous. This CDR3 contains 11 residues. The V gene lost 6 bases and the J gene lost 2 bases, with 4 bases spanning the gap. Germline V gives CDR1 KGHSH, CDR2 LQKENI. Full variable domain (missing parts from reference TRBV18 and TRBJ2-5): NAGVMQNPRHLVRRRGQEARLRCSPMKGHSHVYWYRQLPEEGLKFMVYLQKENIIDESGMPKERFSAEFPKEGPSILRIQQVVRGDSAAYFCASSPQETQYFGPGTRLLVL.